Sequencing of this T cell receptor beta chain was carried out in a study of blood T cell repertoires in COVID-19. The protocol was immunoSEQ multiplex PCR, while the TCRdb copy is restricted to in-frame clones and leaves out a portion. The data show approximately 300,000 clones, with about 90% seen just once and under 6.5% held by the top ten. V was clipped by 6 bases and J by 5 bases; unmatched bases: 7. The germline V gene encodes CDR1 ENHRY and CDR2 SYGVKD. This CDR3 has 15 amino acids. This receptor was obtained from a woman in her twenties or thirties who had recovered from COVID-19. The chain couples TRBV10-3 to TRBJ2-7; TRBD2 matches 13 bases. What was sequenced was PBMCs or T cells enriched from blood (not recorded which). The CDR3 DNA reads as TGTGCCATCAGAACGACTAGCGGGGGGAGCGACGAGCAGTACTTC. This codes for CAIRTTSGGSDEQYF.